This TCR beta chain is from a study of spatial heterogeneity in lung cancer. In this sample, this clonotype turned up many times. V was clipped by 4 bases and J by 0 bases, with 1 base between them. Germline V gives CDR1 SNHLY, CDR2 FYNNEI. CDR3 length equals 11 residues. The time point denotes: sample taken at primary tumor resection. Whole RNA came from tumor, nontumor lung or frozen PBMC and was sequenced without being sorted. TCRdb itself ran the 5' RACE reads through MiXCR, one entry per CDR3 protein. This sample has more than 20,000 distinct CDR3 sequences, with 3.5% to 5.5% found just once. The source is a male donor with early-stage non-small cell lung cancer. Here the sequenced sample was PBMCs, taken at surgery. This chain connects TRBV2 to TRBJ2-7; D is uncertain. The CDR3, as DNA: TGTGCCAGCAGTGTCTCCTACGAGCAGTACTTC. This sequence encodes CASSVSYEQYF. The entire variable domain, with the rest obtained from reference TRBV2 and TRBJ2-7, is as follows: EPEVTQTPSHQVTQMGQEVILRCVPISNHLYFYWYRQILGQKVEFLVSFYNNEISEKSEIFDDQFSVERPDGSNFTLKIRSTKLEDSAMYFCASSVSYEQYFGPGTRLTVT.